Presented here are 2 T cell receptor beta chains from one specimen sequenced in a study of blood T cells in healthy people across ages. Primed by a sample-barcoded 5' primer and a J-beta primer mix, a second PCR proceeded for about 6 to 12 cycles. TCRdb re-derived calls from the 5' RACE reads in MiXCR, one entry per CDR3 protein. This table has 1.5 million to 2 million distinct CDR3 sequences, over 25% appearing once. Sequenced material: blood. Every receptor here comes from a woman aged 25-40 years in good health.

This clonotype was detected only a few times. The V call is TRBV12-3 or TRBV12-4, the J call TRBJ1-3; D is unresolved. This CDR3 region has 12 residues. Deletions cut 6 bases from V and 8 bases from J, with 11 bases between. The CDR3 region has the DNA TGTGCCAGCAGCCTCGCTCGGCACACCATATATTTT. Protein sequence: CASSLARHTIYF.

The chain carries TRBV2 and TRBJ2-5; D unclear. The DNA end is more similar to TRBJ2-7, so the J call may be wrong. The CDR3 extends over 11 amino acids. The germline gives CDR1 SNHLY, CDR2 FYNNEI. In DNA form, the CDR3 reads TGTGCCAGCGGAAAAACTTACGAGCAGTACTTC. Its protein is CASGKTYEQYF.